The clone carrying this T cell receptor (beta chain) was counted a single time. As yet, its antigen is unknown. This specimen comes from a study of cytomegalovirus exposure and HLA in healthy donors. CDR3 length equals 15 residues. V lost 10 bases, J lost 3 bases, and 12 bases stayed unmatched. Germline V gene data show CDR1 as SNHLY and CDR2 as FYNNEI. Study-level results: Some segments of the V type, notably TRBV6-2 and TRBV6-3, were excluded as indistinguishable. Association of some 18,000 TCR beta sequences with HLA alleles was found at 0.05 false discovery rate in a later analysis. Most subjects had HLA-A and HLA-B alleles reportedly predicted accurately by TCR beta sequences.

13 Jbeta primers and 60 Vbeta primers were used for the PCR. TCRdb keeps only in-frame clones here, not all; method: immunoSEQ multiplex PCR. The sample includes more than 70,000 clones, 76% of them seen just once. The V gene is TRBV2, the J gene TRBJ1-3; TRBD1 agrees at 7 bases. Sequencing was performed on PBMCs. This TCR was recovered from a man between 40 and 49 years old in good health and CMV-seronegative. The CDR3 here is CAKDTTGVDGNTIYF. CDR3 nucleotide sequence: TGTGCCAAAGATACTACAGGGGTTGATGGAAACACCATATATTTT. Drawing the rest from reference TRBV2 and TRBJ1-3, the complete variable domain is EPEVTQTPSHQVTQMGQEVILRCVPISNHLYFYWYRQILGQKVEFLVSFYNNEISEKSEIFDDQFSVERPDGSNFTLKIRSTKLEDSAMYFCAKDTTGVDGNTIYFGEGSWLTVV.